This is a list of T cell receptor beta chains from one sample in a study of blood T cells in healthy people across ages. In TCRdb, the 5' RACE reads were re-called with MiXCR into one record per CDR3 protein. The profile shows 1,500,000 or so distinct CDR3 sequences, 59% of them singletons. The specimen sequenced was blood. The receptors were sampled from a man between 18 and 29 years old in good health. Each CDR3 is given with its conserved first and last residue. D genes are given only for firm matches. Clone size is shown for a subset of rows, as once, few, many or a class of expanded clone.

j_gene,d_gene,v_gene,abundance,CDR3aa
TRBJ2-1,.,TRBV10-3,.,CASSLSPLIGGSSVPQFF
TRBJ2-7,TRBD2,TRBV5-1,.,CASSLSLVAGSYEQYF
TRBJ1-2,.,TRBV27,.,CASSSNPGPQSTYGYTF
TRBJ2-1,.,TRBV3-1,.,CASRHGGSYNEQFF
TRBJ2-1,TRBD1,TRBV20-1,few,CSARAPGQGSNEQFF
TRBJ2-3,.,TRBV6-6,.,CASRSGVQGHREYF
TRBJ1-2,TRBD1,TRBV29-1,.,CSVVPQGQNYGYTF
TRBJ2-1,.,TRBV6-6,few,CASSYSRGGPDEQFF
TRBJ1-2,TRBD1,TRBV10-2,once,CASSALGQRKGYTF
TRBJ2-3,.,TRBV29-1,.,CSASGKGTDTQYF
TRBJ1-2,.,TRBV15,.,CATSIGRDTGGYTF
TRBJ2-1,TRBD1,TRBV5-1,.,CASRAGTGGDHNEQFF
TRBJ1-1,TRBD1,TRBV5-1,.,CASSLRGGWGTEAFF
TRBJ2-3,.,TRBV12-3/TRBV12-4,.,CASSLQDSSTDTQYF
TRBJ2-5,TRBD2,TRBV4-1,once,CASSQGGSGGQETQYF
TRBJ1-2,.,TRBV6-1,few,CASSEAGYYGYTF
TRBJ1-1,TRBD1,TRBV2,.,CASTGDRAEAFF
TRBJ2-5,.,TRBV7-9,.,CASSSTSAETQYF
TRBJ2-5,TRBD2,TRBV27,.,CACSLRGDQETQYF
TRBJ1-5,.,TRBV28,.,CASSPPNQPQKF
TRBJ2-1,.,TRBV5-1,many,CASSSDWNSNNEQFF
TRBJ2-1,.,TRBV27,.,CASSGQGRTDEQFF
.,.,TRBV27,.,CASNPQGGETQYF
TRBJ2-1,.,TRBV11-2,few,CASSLLGAGDEQFF
TRBJ1-1,.,TRBV27,.,CASRGNVEAFF
TRBJ2-5,.,TRBV4-1,few,CASSQEGAGQETQYF
TRBJ1-1,TRBD1,TRBV10-3,many,CAIGDRDREVTEAFF
TRBJ2-7,.,TRBV10-3,few,CAISENRPGSYEQYF
TRBJ1-3,.,TRBV4-2,once,CASSQDDVGGMTNAGNTIYF
TRBJ2-7,.,TRBV28,few,CASSFSFYEQYF
TRBJ2-5,.,TRBV20-1,many,CSATDQETQYF
TRBJ2-7,.,TRBV4-3,.,CARGVGDHEQYF
TRBJ2-7,.,TRBV7-2,.,CASSLNRDYEQYF
TRBJ1-6,.,TRBV11-2,.,CASTLGQRNSPLHF
TRBJ1-2,.,TRBV7-9,.,CASSLAGAPWGYTF
TRBJ2-1,.,TRBV4-1,.,CASSQIDGVPYNEQFF
TRBJ1-5,.,TRBV2,few,CASSGTGISNQPQHF
TRBJ2-7,.,TRBV25-1,.,CASSEYVRGGRIAREQYF
TRBJ2-7,.,TRBV11-2,few,CASSFRGPSSYEQYF
TRBJ2-1,.,TRBV3-1,few,CASSQPRGRYNEQFF
TRBJ1-6,.,TRBV15,few,CATSFRDTLRNSPLHF
TRBJ2-7,.,TRBV2,.,CASRTRDYEQYF
TRBJ2-5,.,TRBV29-1,few,CSVEGQGAKTQYF
TRBJ2-1,TRBD2,TRBV29-1,.,CSVSGTSKSEQFF
TRBJ2-7,TRBD2,TRBV20-1,.,CSARGQGRTSGNLGVISYEQYF
TRBJ2-7,.,TRBV20-1,.,CSARDWAPSSYEQYF
TRBJ1-2,.,TRBV28,.,CASSSNVGYGYTF
.,TRBD1,TRBV6-5,.,CASSRDSSGIQYF
.,.,TRBV30,.,CAWRHRAALETQYF
TRBJ2-7,TRBD2,TRBV3-1,.,CASSPPNSGVSYEQYF
TRBJ2-3,.,TRBV29-1,.,CSVPLQGRTDTQYF
TRBJ1-5,.,TRBV28,.,CAGRQGNSNQPQHF
TRBJ2-1,.,TRBV27,.,CASSPLQENYNEQFF